Sequencing of this TCR beta chain was carried out in a study of OX40 agonist ivuxolimab in advanced cancers. Background on the study: At 65% to 85% male, the cohort had a mean age of 60 years, ranging from about 23 to 79. A partial response was reached by three patients: one with hepatocellular carcinoma and two with cutaneous melanoma. Overall study results and limits: At doses 0.1 to 3.0 mg/kg, CD4+ and CD8+ clones expanded. Clonal expansion in partial responders at 0.1-3.0 mg/kg ranked among the lowest.

As concerns this clone: Antigen: not known.

V trimming: 3 bases; J trimming: 6 bases; junction bases outside the gene matches: 6. This CDR3 is 15 amino acids long. The germline V gene encodes CDR1 SGDLS and CDR2 YYNGEE. Sequencing used immunoSEQ multiplex PCR; TCRdb keeps in-frame clones, though not all of them. The sample yields around 140,000 clones, 90% seen once. This specimen was CD4+ or CD8+ T cells sorted from blood, taken in a trial of the OX40 agonist ivuxolimab. The clonotype comes from an adult with an advanced solid tumor such as melanoma, head and neck, liver or kidney cancer. The rearrangement joins TRBV9 to TRBJ1-6; the match to TRBD1 covers 7 bases. The CDR3 loop reads CASSEQGGFNSPLHF. The CDR3 DNA sequence: TGTGCCAGCAGCGAGCAGGGGGGTTTTAATTCACCCCTCCACTTT.